Shown below are 15 T cell receptor beta chains from a single sample sequenced in a study of blood T cells in healthy people across ages. Primers used in a second PCR of roughly 7 to 12 cycles were a sample-barcoded 5' primer and a J-beta primer mix. TCRdb used MiXCR to reprocess the 5' RACE reads, holding one entry per CDR3 protein. The data contain about 1 million distinct CDR3 sequences, 40% to 50% of them singletons. Material: blood. The source of these receptors is a woman in her sixties in good health.

The V call is TRBV25-1, the J call TRBJ2-3; 8 nucleotides align to TRBD2. V was clipped by 6 bases and J by 6 bases; unmatched bases: 5. This CDR3 has 13 residues. CDR1 and CDR2 (germline): MGHDK, SYGVNS. CDR3 amino acids: CASRREGGDTQYF. DNA of the CDR3: TGTGCCAGCAGACGGGAGGGAGGGGATACGCAGTATTTT. Drawing the rest from reference TRBV25-1 and TRBJ2-3, the complete variable domain is EADIYQTPRYLVIGTGKKITLECSQTMGHDKMYWYQQDPGMELHLIHYSYGVNSTEKGDLSSESTVSRIRTEHFPLTLESARPSHTSQYLCASRREGGDTQYFGPGTRLTVL.

The J gene is TRBJ2-1, the V gene TRBV11-3; no firm D call. V was shortened by 5 bases and J by 5 bases, with 16 bases between the two germline ends. CDR1 and CDR2 from the germline V gene are SGHNT and YENEEA. The CDR3 contains 15 residues. This chain's CDR3 is CASSRGPSPHNEQFF. CDR3 DNA sequence: TGTGCCAGCAGCCGCGGACCCTCCCCACACAATGAGCAGTTCTTC.

CDR3 sequence (DNA): TGCAGCGTTAAGGGACAGGGAGGACCCTACGAGCAGTACTTC. The encoded protein is CSVKGQGGPYEQYF. The chain uses TRBV29-1 and TRBJ2-7; TRBD1 matches 9 bases. Germline values: CDR1 SQVTM, CDR2 ANQGSEA. Trimming took 5 bases from V and 2 from J; bases not matched to a gene: 7. This CDR3 comprises 14 residues.

The CDR3 region is CSVELEWGWGEQFF. DNA of the CDR3: TGCAGCGTTGAATTGGAGTGGGGCTGGGGTGAGCAGTTCTTC. The chain uses TRBV29-1 and TRBJ2-1; D might be TRBD1 (5 bases). This CDR3 has 14 amino acids. V lost 2 bases and J lost 9, with 17 bases in between. From germline, CDR1 is SQVTM and CDR2 ANQGSEA.

The chain links TRBV7-2 to TRBJ2-5; the D call may be TRBD1 or TRBD2 (5 bases each). Germline CDR1 is SGHTA and CDR2 is FQGNSA. There are 15 residues in the CDR3. The V gene lost 1 base and the J gene lost 3 bases, with 12 bases spanning the gap. The CDR3 is CASSLVPGRKETQYF. As DNA, the CDR3 is TGTGCCAGCAGCTTAGTCCCGGGACGCAAAGAGACCCAGTACTTC.

This clonotype was counted at least ten times. This chain uses TRBV7-2 with TRBJ2-7; TRBD2 matches 12 bases. Germline CDR1 reads SGHTA; CDR2 reads FQGNSA. This CDR3 contains 17 residues. V shed 2 bases, J shed 2 bases, and the junction held 7 bases outside the gene matches. CDR3 sequence reads: CASSLPRTSGIAYEQYF. CDR3 sequence (DNA): TGTGCCAGCAGCTTACCCCGGACTAGCGGGATAGCCTACGAGCAGTACTTC.

This CDR3 reads CASSVWEDMNTEAFF. CDR3 sequence (DNA): TGTGCCAGCAGTGTATGGGAGGATATGAACACTGAAGCTTTCTTT. The J gene is TRBJ1-1, the V gene TRBV12-3 or TRBV12-4; D gene unclear. V was pared by 5 bases and J by 0 bases, with 13 bases between. The length of the CDR3 is 15 residues.

This clonotype came up once. The chain joins TRBV15 to TRBJ2-1; D assignment may be TRBD1 or TRBD2 (6 bases each). CDR1 and CDR2 from the germline V gene are LNHNV and YYDKDF (reference sequence). This CDR3 contains 15 residues. Trimming took off 7 bases at V and 6 bases at J, with 19 bases between the two ends. The CDR3 here is CATKSQGIGGNEQFF. Here the CDR3 DNA reads TGTGCCACCAAATCGCAGGGGATCGGGGGCAATGAGCAGTTCTTC.

The V gene is TRBV4-1, the J gene TRBJ2-1; D may be TRBD2 (5 bases). V was clipped by 3 bases and J by 5 bases, with 8 bases between them. Looked up from germline, CDR1 is MGHRA and CDR2 is YSYEKL. The CDR3 consists of 13 residues. CDR3 nucleotide sequence: TGCGCCAGCAGCCAGGCGGAGGACAATGAGCAGTTCTTC. It specifies CASSQAEDNEQFF.

The chain uses TRBV5-1 and TRBJ2-5, with TRBD2 identical over 7 bases. Per germline, CDR1 SGHRS and CDR2 YFSETQ. V lost 4 bases and J lost 11; bases outside the gene matches: 14. There are 14 residues in the CDR3. This CDR3 is CASSGRTSDNEQYF. For the CDR3, the DNA is TGCGCCAGCAGCGGACGCACTAGCGACAATGAGCAGTACTTC. Variable domain in full (rest from reference TRBV5-1 and TRBJ2-5): KAGVTQTPRYLIKTRGQQVTLSCSPISGHRSVSWYQQTPGQGLQFLFEYFSETQRNKGNFPGRFSGRQFSNSRSEMNVSTLELGDSALYLCASSGRTSDNEQYFGPGTRLLVL.

The chain uses TRBV29-1 and TRBJ2-1; TRBD1 aligns across 12 bases. Trimming cost V 6 bases and J 2 bases; bases outside gene matches: 8. The germline V gene has CDR1 SQVTM and CDR2 ANQGSEA. CDR3 size: 16 residues. The CDR3 DNA reads TGCAGCGTCCCAGGGACAGGGGGCGTCGCCTACAATGAGCAGTTCTTC. It yields the protein CSVPGTGGVAYNEQFF.

This rearrangement joins TRBV5-1 to TRBJ1-2; D remains ambiguous. Germline V gene sequence: CDR1 SGHRS, CDR2 YFSETQ. This CDR3 is 14 amino acids long. The V and J ends lost 0 bases and 5 bases respectively, with 11 bases between them. The CDR3 loop is CASSLEGRFYGYTF. Written as DNA, the CDR3 is TGCGCCAGCAGCTTGGAAGGCAGGTTTTATGGCTACACCTTC.

V and J are TRBV7-2 and TRBJ2-1, with TRBD2 matching over 10 bases. The CDR3 totals 16 residues. The V gene's germline CDR1 is SGHTA and CDR2 FQGNSA. Losses at the gene ends were 5 bases for V and 6 bases for J; bases not matched to a gene: 10. CDR3 region: CASSVTGTSASNEQFF. In nucleotides, the CDR3 is TGTGCCAGCAGCGTAACCGGGACTAGCGCTAGCAATGAGCAGTTCTTC.

This chain uses TRBV4-3 with TRBJ2-5; 8 nucleotides match TRBD1. The J call may not be correct, given that the DNA end is closer to TRBJ2-7. This CDR3 is 17 amino acids long. CDR1 and CDR2 from the germline V gene are LGHNA and YSLEER. The CDR3 sequence is CASSQDLRTGITYEQYF. CDR3 DNA: TGCGCCAGCAGCCAAGACCTCCGGACAGGGATAACATACGAGCAGTACTTC.

The chain's CDR3 is CASSLTQGSNEKLFF. In DNA, the CDR3 is TGTGCCAGCAGTTTAACCCAGGGGTCTAATGAAAAACTGTTTTTT. The chain recombines TRBV28 with TRBJ1-4, with a weak D call TRBD1 (6 bases). The length of the CDR3 is 15 residues. V was cut by 2 bases and J by 3 bases, with 10 bases left in between. Looked up from germline, CDR1 is MDHEN and CDR2 is SYDVKM.